This T cell receptor beta chain was sequenced during a study of CXCR3-negative and CXCR3-positive naive CD8 T cells. Study findings and constraints: Greater hydrophobicity was found in TRB CDR3s of CXCR3-positive naive cells than of CXCR3-negative naive cells. Upon cryopreservation, CXCR3 expression partially decreased, and most assays used fresh PBMCs.

The study made its TRB cDNA libraries by 5' RACE, adding UMI labels. With the 5' RACE reads reprocessed, TCRdb shows one record per CDR3 protein and no DNA. Its listing shows 60,000 to 70,000 distinct CDR3 sequences. On this clonotype: Its antigen is currently unknown.

The CDR3 consists of 14 residues. Germline-derived CDR1 and CDR2 are SQVTM and ANQGSEA. Specimen: naive CXCR3+ CD8+ T cells from blood. The subset denotes: CD45RO-CCR7+CD27+CD95- naive CD8+ T cells expressing CXCR3 (TNR3+). The TCR originated in a human donor in good health. Some clones in this sample may be carry-over from other donors' samples. This chain joins TRBV29-1 and TRBJ2-7; the D gene TCRdb calls, TRBD2, cannot be checked with no DNA. Here the CDR3 reads CSIIPRDLGNEQYF.